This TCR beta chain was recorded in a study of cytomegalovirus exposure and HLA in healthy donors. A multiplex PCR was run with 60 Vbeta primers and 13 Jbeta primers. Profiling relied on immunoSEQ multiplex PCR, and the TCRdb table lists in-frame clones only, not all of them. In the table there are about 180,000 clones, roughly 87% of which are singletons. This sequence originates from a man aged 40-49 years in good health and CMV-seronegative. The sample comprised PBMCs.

In DNA form, the CDR3 reads TGTGCCAGCAGGCCGGAACTAGCGGGAATCCAAGAGACCCAGTACTTC. Translation gives CASRPELAGIQETQYF. The chain links TRBV7-2 to TRBJ2-5, with 10 bases identical to TRBD2. V was clipped by 6 bases and J by 1 base; unmatched bases: 8. The CDR3 spans 16 residues. In germline, CDR1 is SGHTA, CDR2 FQGNSA.